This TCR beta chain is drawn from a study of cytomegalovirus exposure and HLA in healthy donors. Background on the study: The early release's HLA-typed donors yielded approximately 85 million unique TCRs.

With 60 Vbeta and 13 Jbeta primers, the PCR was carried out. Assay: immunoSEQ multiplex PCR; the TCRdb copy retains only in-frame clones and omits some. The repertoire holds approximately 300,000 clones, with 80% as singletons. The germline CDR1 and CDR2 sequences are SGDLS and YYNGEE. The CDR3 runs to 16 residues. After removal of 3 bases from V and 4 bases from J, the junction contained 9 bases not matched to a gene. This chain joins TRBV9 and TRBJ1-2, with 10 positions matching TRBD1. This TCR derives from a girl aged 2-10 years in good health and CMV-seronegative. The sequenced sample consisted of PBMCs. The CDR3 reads CASSAARDRGPYGYTF. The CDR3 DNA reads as TGTGCCAGCAGCGCTGCTCGGGACAGGGGACCCTATGGCTACACCTTC.